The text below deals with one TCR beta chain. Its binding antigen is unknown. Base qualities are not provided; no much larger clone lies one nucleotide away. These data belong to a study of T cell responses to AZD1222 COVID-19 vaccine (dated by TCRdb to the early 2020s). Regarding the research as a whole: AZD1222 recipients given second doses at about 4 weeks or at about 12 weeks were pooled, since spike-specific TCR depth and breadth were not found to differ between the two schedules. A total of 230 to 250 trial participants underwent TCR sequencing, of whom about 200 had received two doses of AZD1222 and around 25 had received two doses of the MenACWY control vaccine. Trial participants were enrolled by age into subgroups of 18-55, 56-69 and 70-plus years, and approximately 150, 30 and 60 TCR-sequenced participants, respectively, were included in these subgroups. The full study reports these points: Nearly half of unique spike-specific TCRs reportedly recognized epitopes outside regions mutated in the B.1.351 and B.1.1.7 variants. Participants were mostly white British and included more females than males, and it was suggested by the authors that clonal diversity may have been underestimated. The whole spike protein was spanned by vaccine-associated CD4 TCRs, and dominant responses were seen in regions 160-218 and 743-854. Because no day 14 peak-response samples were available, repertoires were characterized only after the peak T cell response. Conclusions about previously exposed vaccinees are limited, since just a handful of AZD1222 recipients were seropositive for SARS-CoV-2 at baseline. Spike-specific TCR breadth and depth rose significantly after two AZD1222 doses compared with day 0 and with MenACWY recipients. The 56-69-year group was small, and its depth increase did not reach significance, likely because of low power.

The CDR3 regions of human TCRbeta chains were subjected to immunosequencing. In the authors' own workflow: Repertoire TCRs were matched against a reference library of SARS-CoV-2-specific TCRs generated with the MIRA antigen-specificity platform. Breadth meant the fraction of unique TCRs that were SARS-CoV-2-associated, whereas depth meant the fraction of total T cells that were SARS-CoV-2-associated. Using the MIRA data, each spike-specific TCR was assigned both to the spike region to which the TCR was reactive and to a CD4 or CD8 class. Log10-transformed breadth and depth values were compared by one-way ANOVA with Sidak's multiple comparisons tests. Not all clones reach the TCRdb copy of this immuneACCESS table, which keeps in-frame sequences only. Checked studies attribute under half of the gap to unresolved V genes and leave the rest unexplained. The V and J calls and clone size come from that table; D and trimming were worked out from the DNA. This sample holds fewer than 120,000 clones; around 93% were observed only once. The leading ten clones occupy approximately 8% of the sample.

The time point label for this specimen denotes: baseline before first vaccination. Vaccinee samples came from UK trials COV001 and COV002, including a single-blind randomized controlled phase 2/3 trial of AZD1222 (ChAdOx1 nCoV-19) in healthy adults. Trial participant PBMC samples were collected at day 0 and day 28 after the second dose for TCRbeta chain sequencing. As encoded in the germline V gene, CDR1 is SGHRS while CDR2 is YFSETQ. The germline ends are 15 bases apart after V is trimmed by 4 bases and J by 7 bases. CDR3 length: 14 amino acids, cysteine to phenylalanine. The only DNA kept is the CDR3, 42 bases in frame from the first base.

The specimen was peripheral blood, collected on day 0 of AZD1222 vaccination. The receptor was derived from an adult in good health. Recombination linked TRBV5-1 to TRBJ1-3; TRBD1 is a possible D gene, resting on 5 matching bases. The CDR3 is CASSPEPGGNTIYF. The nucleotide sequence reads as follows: TGCGCCAGCAGCCCCGAGCCGGGGGGGAACACCATATATTTT.